Below, 24 T cell receptor beta chains from the same sample are listed, as sequenced in a study of cytomegalovirus exposure and HLA in healthy donors. With 60 Vbeta and 13 Jbeta primers, the PCR was carried out. Profiling relied on immunoSEQ multiplex PCR, and the TCRdb table lists in-frame clones only, not all of them. In the table there are around 120,000 clones, 65% to 85% of which are singletons. Source material: PBMCs. Every receptor here comes from a boy aged 10-17 years in good health and CMV-seronegative.

The genes are TRBV20-1 and TRBJ1-1; TRBD1 matches 9 bases. J lost 5 bases, V lost 7 bases, and 2 bases had no gene match. The length of the CDR3 is 11 residues. The V gene's germline CDR1 is DFQATT and CDR2 SNEGSKA (reference sequence). CDR3 in amino acids: CSGQGGTEAFF. In DNA, the CDR3 is TGCAGTGGACAGGGGGGTACTGAAGCTTTCTTT.

This clone was counted only a few times. The rearrangement uses TRBV5-6 and TRBJ1-5, with 7 bases fitting TRBD1. The CDR3 consists of 15 residues. Germline V CDR1 and CDR2: SGHDT, YYEEEE. V dropped 0 bases and J dropped 3; count of bases not matched to a gene: 3. The CDR3 nucleotides are TGTGCCAGCAGCTTGGCCAGGGGGGACAATCAGCCCCAGCATTTT. Protein: CASSLARGDNQPQHF.

V and J are TRBV4-1 and TRBJ1-1; TRBD1 aligns across 7 bases. Unmatched junction bases numbered 1, after V lost 3 bases and J lost 0 bases. Germline V lookup: CDR1 MGHRA, CDR2 YSYEKL. The CDR3 totals 14 residues. This CDR3 reads CASSQTGMNTEAFF. CDR3 DNA: TGCGCCAGCAGCCAGACAGGGATGAACACTGAAGCTTTCTTT.

The V call is TRBV29-1, the J call TRBJ1-1; D remains unclear. Germline assignment: CDR1 SQVTM and CDR2 ANQGSEA. This CDR3 spans 11 amino acids. Trimming removed 6 bases from V and 1 base from J, with 6 bases in between. DNA for the CDR3: TGCAGCGTACAGAAGAACACTGAAGCTTTCTTT. Translated: CSVQKNTEAFF.

The rearrangement joins TRBV5-4 to TRBJ2-3; TRBD2 matches at 13 bases. The CDR3 extends over 18 amino acids. Germline V gives CDR1 SGHNT, CDR2 YYREEE (reference sequence). Germline trimming cut 1 base from V and 1 base from J; bases unmatched to any gene: 6. CDR3 DNA sequence: TGTGCCAGCAGCTTGTCGGGACTAGCGGGAAAGGGCACAGATACGCAGTATTTT. Protein product: CASSLSGLAGKGTDTQYF.

The chain uses TRBV2 and TRBJ2-2; tentative D call: TRBD2 (6 bases). The germline CDR1 and CDR2 sequences are SNHLY and FYNNEI. The length of the CDR3 is 17 residues. Trimming took off 10 bases at V and 3 bases at J, with 24 bases between the two ends. CDR3 region: CATRPSLGEVYTGELFF. In DNA form, the CDR3 reads TGTGCCACCAGACCTTCTTTGGGGGAGGTTTACACCGGGGAGCTGTTTTTT.

V gene TRBV5-4 combines with J gene TRBJ2-2; 9 nucleotides line up with TRBD1. The germline V gene has CDR1 SGHNT and CDR2 YYREEE (reference sequence). V dropped 4 bases and J dropped 4; count of bases not matched to a gene: 5. The CDR3 contains 15 residues. The CDR3 protein is CASSTGTGFTGELFF. The CDR3 DNA reads as TGTGCCAGCAGCACCGGGACAGGGTTCACCGGGGAGCTGTTTTTT.

This clone was observed a handful of times. This chain uses TRBV5-6 with TRBJ1-1; D not resolved. This CDR3 is built from 12 residues. V was trimmed by 7 bases and J by 1 base, leaving 8 bases between them. The V gene's germline CDR1 is SGHDT and CDR2 YYEEEE. CDR3 residues: CASQAGNTEAFF. The DNA of the CDR3 is TGTGCCAGCCAGGCAGGGAACACTGAAGCTTTCTTT.

In this sample, this clone turned up a few times. The gene calls are TRBV2 and TRBJ2-7, with TRBD1 matching 7 bases. CDR3 length: 16 residues. In germline, CDR1 is SNHLY, CDR2 FYNNEI. Germline trimming cut 2 bases from V and 0 bases from J; bases unmatched to any gene: 7. CDR3 nucleotides: TGTGCCAGCAGTGAACCCCGGGACAGCTTCTCCTACGAGCAGTACTTC. Protein sequence: CASSEPRDSFSYEQYF.

This chain joins TRBV19 and TRBJ2-7; possibly TRBD2 for D (6 bases). Trimming left V 4 bases short and J 1 base short, with 11 bases between. CDR3 size: 14 residues. Germline CDR1 reads LNHDA; CDR2 reads SQIVND (reference sequence). In nucleotides, the CDR3 is TGTGCCAGTAGTAGCGGGGTCCCATCCTACGAGCAGTACTTC. Encoded protein: CASSSGVPSYEQYF.

V gene TRBV11-3 combines with J gene TRBJ2-5; the match to TRBD2 covers 9 bases. J gave up 2 bases and V 3 bases, and 7 bases lay outside the gene matches. CDR3 length: 16 residues. CDR1 SGHNT and CDR2 YENEEA come from the germline V gene. The CDR3 DNA reads as TGTGCCAGCAGCTTCTCCTTGGCGGGAGGGCAAGAGACCCAGTACTTC. This sequence encodes CASSFSLAGGQETQYF.

The CDR3 DNA reads TGCGCCAGCAGCTACAGGGTAGGCTATGGCTACACCTTC. This translates into CASSYRVGYGYTF. The chain couples TRBV5-1 to TRBJ1-2, with D perhaps matching TRBD1 (6 bases). Germline CDR1 is SGHRS and CDR2 is YFSETQ. Trimming took off 3 bases at V and 4 bases at J, with 10 bases between the two ends. The CDR3 loop spans 13 amino acids.

The chain has TRBV19 and TRBJ2-7, with TRBD2 identical over 12 bases. J was trimmed by 0 bases and V by 1 base; bases with no gene match: 4. This CDR3 has 17 residues. The germline V gene has CDR1 LNHDA and CDR2 SQIVND (reference sequence). The CDR3 reads CASSIASGRAFSYEQYF. The CDR3 nucleotides are TGTGCCAGTAGTATAGCTAGCGGGAGGGCCTTCTCCTACGAGCAGTACTTC.

The rearrangement joins TRBV30 to TRBJ2-5; D is perhaps TRBD1 (6 bases). The J call is uncertain, as TRBJ2-7 better fits the DNA end. Germline V gene lookup returns CDR1 GTSNPN and CDR2 SVGIG (reference sequence). The CDR3 is 12 amino acids. The CDR3 region is CAWRREGGEQYF. The CDR3 DNA follows: TGTGCCTGGAGAAGGGAAGGGGGCGAGCAGTACTTC.

The rearrangement joins TRBV27 to TRBJ2-7; 9 positions match TRBD1. Per germline, CDR1 MNHEY and CDR2 SMNVEV (reference sequence). This CDR3 contains 13 residues. With V trimmed by 6 bases and J by 4 bases, 4 bases remained unmatched. Here the CDR3 DNA reads TGTGCCAGCAGCTCCGGGACAGGGTACGAGCAGTACTTC. Its translation: CASSSGTGYEQYF.

V and J are TRBV30 and TRBJ1-1; tentatively, D is TRBD1 (5 bases). Looked up from germline, CDR1 is GTSNPN and CDR2 is SVGIG (reference sequence). V was clipped by 4 bases and J by 6 bases, with 18 bases between them. CDR3 size: 14 residues. The CDR3 protein is CAWTPLVGDSEAFF. CDR3 bases: TGTGCCTGGACTCCCCTAGTAGGGGACTCTGAAGCTTTCTTT.

This clone was detected a few times. The genes are TRBV6-1 and TRBJ1-1; tentative D call: TRBD1 (5 bases). The V and J ends lost 6 bases and 5 bases respectively, with 19 bases between them. The CDR3 is 15 residues long. Germline V gene lookup returns CDR1 MNHNS and CDR2 SASEGT. This CDR3 is CASSLLGEGLTEAFF. The CDR3 DNA reads as TGTGCCAGCAGCCTCTTGGGGGAGGGGTTGACTGAAGCTTTCTTT.

The rearrangement links TRBV5-4 to TRBJ2-1; 8 bases line up with TRBD1. The length of the CDR3 is 14 residues. In germline, CDR1 is SGHNT, CDR2 YYREEE (reference sequence). Trimming took 0 bases from V and 8 from J; bases not matched to a gene: 4. CDR3 amino acids: CASSLAGGSDEQFF. CDR3 nucleotides: TGTGCCAGCAGCTTGGCAGGGGGCAGTGATGAGCAGTTCTTC.

The chain links TRBV5-1 to TRBJ2-7, with 11 bases that match TRBD2. The CDR3 runs to 19 residues. The V gene end was trimmed by 0 bases and the J gene end by 2 bases; junction bases not matched to a gene: 13. Germline V gives CDR1 SGHRS, CDR2 YFSETQ. CDR3 in DNA: TGCGCCAGCAGCTTGGAAGGTTTAGCGGGAGGGCTGAGGCCCTACGAGCAGTACTTC. Translation gives CASSLEGLAGGLRPYEQYF.

The chain uses TRBV29-1 and TRBJ2-7; 7 nucleotides line up with TRBD1. J was trimmed by 6 bases and V by 3 bases; bases with no gene match: 8. The V gene's germline CDR1 is SQVTM and CDR2 ANQGSEA. This CDR3 spans 13 amino acids. For the CDR3, the DNA is TGCAGCGTTGAGGGACAGCGGATTGGCGAGCAGTACTTC. Translation gives CSVEGQRIGEQYF.

V usage is TRBV6-6 and J usage is TRBJ2-7, with TRBD1 matching over 9 bases. From germline, CDR1 is MNHNY and CDR2 SVGAGI (reference sequence). Trimming took 2 bases from V and 3 from J; bases not matched to a gene: 8. The CDR3 sequence is 16 residues long. CDR3 sequence reads: CASSYPRDRESYEQYF. The CDR3 region has the DNA TGTGCCAGCAGTTACCCCCGGGACAGGGAGAGCTACGAGCAGTACTTC.

The chain carries TRBV6-1 and TRBJ2-7, with D tentatively TRBD2 (6 bases). Germline loops: CDR1 MNHNS, CDR2 SASEGT. Trimming left V 1 base short and J 2 bases short, with 12 bases between. The CDR3 extends over 15 amino acids. CDR3 residues: CASSEVGGGTYEQYF. In DNA, the CDR3 is TGTGCCAGCAGTGAAGTTGGAGGAGGGACCTACGAGCAGTACTTC.

The CDR3 DNA reads as TGTGCCAGCAGAATTTCGGCCGGAGCGAACACTGAAGCTTTCTTT. Protein: CASRISAGANTEAFF. The rearrangement uses TRBV5-4 and TRBJ1-1; D not certain. The CDR3 loop spans 15 amino acids. Germline loops: CDR1 SGHNT, CDR2 YYREEE (reference sequence). V gave up 5 bases and J gave up 1 base, with 15 bases separating them.

This sequence joins TRBV2 and TRBJ2-7, with TRBD2 identical over 7 bases. The CDR3 extends over 15 amino acids. Trimming cost V 6 bases and J 2 bases; bases outside gene matches: 10. Germline CDR1 reads SNHLY; CDR2 reads FYNNEI. The CDR3 sequence is CASSVTSGTTYEQYF. In DNA, the CDR3 is TGTGCCAGCAGCGTCACCTCCGGGACTACCTACGAGCAGTACTTC.